This entry lists 18 T cell receptor beta chains sequenced from one sample in a study of identical twins. In TCRdb, the 5' RACE reads were re-called with MiXCR into one record per CDR3 protein. This sample has 700,000 or so distinct CDR3 sequences, with less than 25% found just once. These data also formed part of another study, on T cells expressing NK-cell markers.

Specimen: PBMCs. The receptors shown here come from a woman younger than 30 in good health.

This clonotype occurred once. The V gene is TRBV12-5, the J gene TRBJ2-3; 8 nucleotides align to TRBD2. Germline CDR1 and CDR2: LGHNT and FRNRAP. The CDR3 contains 15 residues. The V and J ends lost 4 bases and 4 bases, in that order; junction bases with no gene match: 7. CDR3 DNA: TGTGCTAGTGGTTGGGGGACTAGTAGGGCAGATACGCAGTATTTT. It encodes CASGWGTSRADTQYF.

The V gene is TRBV20-1, the J gene TRBJ2-3; D unclear. The CDR3 loop spans 12 amino acids. V lost 5 bases and J 2 bases, leaving 8 bases between the germline ends. The germline gives CDR1 DFQATT, CDR2 SNEGSKA (reference sequence). The CDR3 bases are TGCAGTGCTCAAACGGACACAGATACGCAGTATTTT. Its translation: CSAQTDTDTQYF.

There are many counts of this clonotype. The rearrangement uses TRBV29-1 and TRBJ2-7; perhaps TRBD1 as D (5 bases). The CDR3 covers 12 residues. V was pared by 7 bases and J by 6 bases, with 16 bases between. Germline V gene data show CDR1 as SQVTM and CDR2 as ANQGSEA. The CDR3 DNA is TGCAGCGCTGGGCAGGGTTCGGTCGAGCAGTACTTC. Residues: CSAGQGSVEQYF.

The chain couples TRBV20-1 to TRBJ2-7; D may be TRBD2 (7 bases). The CDR3 loop spans 14 amino acids. The V end was cut by 6 bases, the J end by 4 bases, with 19 bases between. Per germline, CDR1 DFQATT and CDR2 SNEGSKA (reference sequence). In DNA form, the CDR3 reads TGCAGTGCCGCCATCCGGGGGGCTGGGTACGAGCAGTACTTC. It is translated as CSAAIRGAGYEQYF.

Only a few counts were recorded for this clonotype. The chain links TRBV4-3 to TRBJ2-7, with 8 bases aligning to TRBD2. CDR3 length: 14 amino acids. V lost 1 base and J lost 4; bases outside the gene matches: 3. CDR1 LGHNA and CDR2 YSLEER come from the germline V gene. CDR3 region: CASSQAGGVYEQYF. The CDR3 bases are TGCGCCAGCAGCCAAGCGGGAGGGGTTTACGAGCAGTACTTC.

This clonotype has a count of ten or more. V usage is TRBV4-3 and J usage is TRBJ2-7; 9 nucleotides line up with TRBD2. Losses at the gene ends were 0 bases for V and 0 bases for J; bases not matched to a gene: 3. Germline CDR1 reads LGHNA; CDR2 reads YSLEER. CDR3 length: 16 residues. CDR3 DNA: TGCGCCAGCAGCCAAGAAGGTAGCGGGAGCTCCTACGAGCAGTACTTC. It translates to CASSQEGSGSSYEQYF.

Many counts were recorded for this clonotype. The rearrangement links TRBV4-2 to TRBJ2-2; 7 bases match TRBD2. Germline values: CDR1 LGHNA, CDR2 YNFKEQ. The CDR3 totals 18 residues. V shed 1 base and J 3 bases; nucleotides not matched to a gene: 11. The CDR3 spells CASSQGGGLRRDTGELFF. The CDR3 DNA is TGTGCCAGCAGCCAAGGGGGGGGATTGCGTCGGGACACCGGGGAGCTGTTTTTT.

This clonotype was seen a handful of times. The chain links TRBV7-6 to TRBJ2-7; TRBD2 is a possible D gene (6 bases). The germline V gene has CDR1 SGHVS and CDR2 FNYEAQ. The CDR3 spans 15 residues. Trimming left V 5 bases short and J 7 bases short, with 21 bases between. The CDR3 DNA sequence: TGTGCCAGCAGCGACCATGGGCGCGGGGTGAGGGAGCAGTACTTC. Its protein is CASSDHGRGVREQYF. Looking up the rest from reference TRBV7-6 and TRBJ2-7 gives the full variable domain: GAGVSQSPRYKVTKRGQDVALRCDPISGHVSLYWYRQALGQGPEFLTYFNYEAQQDKSGLPNDRFSAERPEGSISTLTIQRTEQRDSAMYRCASSDHGRGVREQYFGPGTRLTVT.

The chain employs TRBV30 and TRBJ2-1; D remains ambiguous. Germline values: CDR1 GTSNPN, CDR2 SVGIG (reference sequence). V lost 2 bases to trimming and J lost 3 bases, with 8 bases between them. The CDR3 has 13 residues. The CDR3 DNA follows: TGTGCCTGGAGTCCAGGTGGCTACAATGAGCAGTTCTTC. Amino acid sequence: CAWSPGGYNEQFF.

The chain is built from TRBV2 and TRBJ2-7, with TRBD2 matching over 9 bases. J was trimmed by 7 bases and V by 6 bases; bases with no gene match: 7. Germline V gene data show CDR1 as SNHLY and CDR2 as FYNNEI. CDR3 size: 13 residues. The CDR3 region is CASRPDSGGEQYF. CDR3 nucleotides: TGTGCCAGCAGGCCGGACAGCGGGGGGGAGCAGTACTTC.

This chain uses TRBV20-1 with TRBJ2-6, with TRBD1 identical over 10 bases. Per germline, CDR1 DFQATT and CDR2 SNEGSKA (reference sequence). The junction had 8 bases not matched to a gene; V was cut back by 0 bases and J by 3 bases. The CDR3 has 18 residues. CDR3 coding DNA: TGCAGTGCTAGAGAGGCGGGACAGGGGTCTCGTGGGGCCAACGTCCTGACTTTC. Translated, it gives CSAREAGQGSRGANVLTF.

This clonotype occurred a few times. This rearrangement joins TRBV6-5 to TRBJ2-7; 7 bases line up with TRBD1. The germline V gene has CDR1 MNHEY and CDR2 SVGAGI. J lost 0 bases, V lost 2 bases, and 10 bases had no gene match. The CDR3 runs to 17 residues. The CDR3, as DNA: TGTGCCAGCAGTTACGCTCTAACAGGGGATTTCTCCTACGAGCAGTACTTC. Its protein is CASSYALTGDFSYEQYF.

V gene TRBV6-5 combines with J gene TRBJ1-2; 7 bases line up with TRBD1. The germline V gene encodes CDR1 MNHEY and CDR2 SVGAGI. The CDR3 has 15 amino acids. Germline trimming cut 0 bases from V and 7 bases from J; bases unmatched to any gene: 8. The CDR3 region is CASSYSGTAALGYTF. The CDR3 DNA reads as TGTGCCAGCAGTTACTCCGGGACAGCCGCCCTTGGCTACACCTTC.

The chain carries TRBV15 and TRBJ2-7, with 12 bases aligning to TRBD2. V shed 0 bases, J shed 2 bases, and the junction held 8 bases outside the gene matches. The CDR3 has 18 amino acids. In germline, CDR1 is LNHNV, CDR2 YYDKDF (reference sequence). The DNA of the CDR3 is TGTGCCACCAGCAGAGAAGGTCTAGCGGGAGGGCAGGCCTACGAGCAGTACTTC. Translated, it gives CATSREGLAGGQAYEQYF.

This clonotype has just a few counts. The chain employs TRBV10-3 and TRBJ1-5, with D perhaps matching TRBD1 (6 bases). This CDR3 is built from 13 residues. V lost 10 bases to trimming and J lost 1 base, with 11 bases between them. CDR1 and CDR2 (germline): ENHRY, SYGVKD. CDR3 region: CATRGDSNQPQHF. The CDR3 DNA is TGTGCCACAAGGGGGGACAGCAATCAGCCCCAGCATTTT.

This clonotype was detected a few times. The J gene is TRBJ1-1, the V gene TRBV20-1; D is unresolved. Germline V CDR1 and CDR2: DFQATT, SNEGSKA (reference sequence). V lost 0 bases to trimming and J lost 0 bases, with 17 bases between them. CDR3 size: 17 residues. As DNA, the CDR3 is TGCAGTGCTAGAGATGGGCGCGAGGCCCTAATGAACACTGAAGCTTTCTTT. Its translation is CSARDGREALMNTEAFF.

The J gene is TRBJ2-2, the V gene TRBV20-1; the D is unclear. Germline assignment: CDR1 DFQATT and CDR2 SNEGSKA (reference sequence). Between the trimmed V and J ends, which lost 6 bases and 3 bases, there was a span of 11 bases. This CDR3 region has 13 residues. The CDR3 bases are TGCAGTGCCCGGCCCACGGACACCGGGGAGCTGTTTTTT. Amino acid sequence: CSARPTDTGELFF.

This clonotype came up a few times. This chain joins TRBV20-1 and TRBJ1-5; TRBD1 agrees at 9 bases. The V gene end was trimmed by 4 bases and the J gene end by 5 bases; junction bases not matched to a gene: 3. This CDR3 has 13 amino acids. Looked up from germline, CDR1 is DFQATT and CDR2 is SNEGSKA (reference sequence). DNA for the CDR3: TGCAGTGCTAAAAGACAGGGGGATCAGCCCCAGCATTTT. Its translation is CSAKRQGDQPQHF.